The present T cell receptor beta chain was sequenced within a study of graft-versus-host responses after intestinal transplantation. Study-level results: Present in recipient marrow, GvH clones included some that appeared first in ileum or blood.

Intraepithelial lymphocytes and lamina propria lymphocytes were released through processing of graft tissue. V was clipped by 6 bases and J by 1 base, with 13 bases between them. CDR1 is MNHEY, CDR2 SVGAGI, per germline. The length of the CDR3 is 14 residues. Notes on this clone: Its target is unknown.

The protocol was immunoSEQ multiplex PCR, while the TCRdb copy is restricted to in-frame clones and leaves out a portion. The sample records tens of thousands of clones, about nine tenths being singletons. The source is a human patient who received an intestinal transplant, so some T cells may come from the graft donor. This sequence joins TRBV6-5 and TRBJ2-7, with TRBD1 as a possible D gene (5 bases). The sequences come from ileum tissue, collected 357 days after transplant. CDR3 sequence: CASREQELSYEQYF. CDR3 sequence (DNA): TGTGCCAGCAGAGAACAGGAGCTTTCCTACGAGCAGTACTTC.